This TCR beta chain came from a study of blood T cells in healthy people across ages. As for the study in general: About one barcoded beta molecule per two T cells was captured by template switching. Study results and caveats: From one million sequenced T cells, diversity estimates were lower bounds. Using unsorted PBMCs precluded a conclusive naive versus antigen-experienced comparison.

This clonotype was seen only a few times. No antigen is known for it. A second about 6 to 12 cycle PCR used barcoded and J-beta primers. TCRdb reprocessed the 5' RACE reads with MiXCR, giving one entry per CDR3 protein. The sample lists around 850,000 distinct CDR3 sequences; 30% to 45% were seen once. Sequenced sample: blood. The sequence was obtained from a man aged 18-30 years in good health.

The CDR3 reads CASNTGGGPGSPLHF. The CDR3 DNA sequence: TGTGCCAGCAACACCGGGGGGGGTCCAGGGTCACCCCTCCACTTT. The chain has TRBV6-6 and TRBJ1-6, with a possible D match to TRBD1 (5 bases). V was pared by 7 bases and J by 10 bases, with 20 bases between. From germline, CDR1 is MNHNY and CDR2 SVGAGI (reference sequence). The CDR3 is 15 residues long.